Listed here are 21 T cell receptor beta chains from one sample, sequenced in a study of T-cell reconstitution after alpha-beta-depleted transplantation in children. Molecular barcoding with unique molecular identifiers was used for the TCRbeta library. One entry per CDR3 protein, called by TCRdb with MiXCR from the PCR reads. The repertoire holds about 610,000 distinct CDR3 sequences, over 20% seen once, with about 35% in the top ten. Here the sequenced sample was PBMCs, taken before TCRalphabeta/CD19-depleted stem cell transplant. The receptors were gathered from a boy younger than two with Wiskott-Aldrich syndrome, due to receive a stem cell transplant.

The chain is built from TRBV7-2 and TRBJ2-7; 12 nucleotides line up with TRBD2. Germline V gives CDR1 SGHTA, CDR2 FQGNSA. The CDR3 consists of 16 residues. V dropped 4 bases and J dropped 1; count of bases not matched to a gene: 5. This CDR3 is CASSSQLAGGSYEQYF. The CDR3 DNA follows: TGTGCCAGCAGCTCACAACTAGCGGGAGGTTCCTACGAGCAGTACTTC.

This clonotype was observed a few times. The rearrangement links TRBV7-2 to TRBJ1-2, with unresolved D. Trimming left V 5 bases short and J 6 bases short, with 13 bases between. CDR3 length: 13 amino acids. Per germline, CDR1 SGHTA and CDR2 FQGNSA. The CDR3 DNA reads as TGTGCCAGCAGCGCGAACCCCAGCCATGGCTACACCTTC. Translated, it gives CASSANPSHGYTF.

In this sample, this clonotype turned up many times. The V gene is TRBV14, the J gene TRBJ2-1, with D uncertain. V was trimmed by 1 base and J by 1 base, leaving 11 bases between them. Germline V gene sequence: CDR1 SGHDN, CDR2 FVKESK. The CDR3 is made up of 16 amino acids. The CDR3 here is CASSQVPGWSYNEQFF. CDR3 nucleotide sequence: TGTGCCAGCAGCCAAGTCCCAGGATGGTCCTACAATGAGCAGTTCTTC.

Concerning this clonotype: One junction end does not reproduce the germline sequence, and a read error may be involved. V usage is TRBV5-1 and J usage is TRBJ2-2; TRBD2 might be the D (6 bases). Looked up from germline, CDR1 is SGHRS and CDR2 is YFSETQ. The CDR3 is 15 amino acids. The CDR3: CASRPVSGDTAELFF. DNA for the CDR3: TGCGCCAGCAGACCGGTTAGCGGCGACACCGCGGAGCTGTTTTTT.

V is TRBV5-1 and J is TRBJ2-5; 10 nucleotides align to TRBD1. CDR3 length: 16 residues. CDR1 is SGHRS and CDR2 is YFSETQ in the germline V gene. The V and J ends lost 4 bases and 6 bases, in that order; junction bases with no gene match: 12. The CDR3 reads CASSPVGRQGAQTQYF. CDR3 nucleotides: TGCGCCAGCAGCCCGGTAGGCAGACAGGGGGCACAGACCCAGTACTTC.

The gene calls are TRBV5-6 and TRBJ2-1; no firm D call. Between the trimmed V and J ends, which lost 4 bases and 8 bases, there was a span of 10 bases. CDR3 length: 12 residues. Looked up from germline, CDR1 is SGHDT and CDR2 is YYEEEE. Here the CDR3 DNA reads TGTGCCAGCAGCCTCGCCCTTCATGAGCAGTTCTTC. Translated, it gives CASSLALHEQFF.

J is TRBJ1-2 and V is TRBV29-1; D remains unclear. CDR1 is SQVTM and CDR2 is ANQGSEA in the germline V gene. The CDR3 runs to 13 residues. The V end was cut by 2 bases, the J end by 2 bases, with 9 bases between. CDR3 DNA: TGCAGCGTTGAAAGACAAGTAAACTATGGCTACACCTTC. Its protein product is CSVERQVNYGYTF.

Only a few counts were recorded for this clonotype. The rearrangement links TRBV27 to TRBJ2-7; TRBD2 might be the D (6 bases). Trimming took off 0 bases at V and 2 bases at J, with 8 bases between the two ends. Germline V gene lookup returns CDR1 MNHEY and CDR2 SMNVEV (reference sequence). The CDR3 is made up of 14 amino acids. The CDR3 reads CASSLSGGTYEQYF. Here the CDR3 DNA reads TGTGCCAGCAGTTTATCGGGGGGAACCTACGAGCAGTACTTC.

This chain connects TRBV5-5 to TRBJ2-2; possible D gene TRBD2, 5 bases. CDR3 length: 15 residues. Per the germline V gene, CDR1 is SGHKS and CDR2 is YYEKEE (reference sequence). The V end lost 0 bases, the J end lost 7 bases, and 13 bases lay between the germline ends. As DNA, the CDR3 is TGTGCCAGCAGCTTGGCCCTGCTCCGGGGCGGGGAGCTGTTTTTT. Its protein product is CASSLALLRGGELFF. The full variable domain, in which reference TRBV5-5 and TRBJ2-2 provide the parts outside the CDR3, is DAGVTQSPTHLIKTRGQQVTLRCSPISGHKSVSWYQQVLGQGPQFIFQYYEKEERGRGNFPDRFSARQFPNYSSELNVNALLLGDSALYLCASSLALLRGGELFFGEGSRLTVL.

The chain is built from TRBV28 and TRBJ2-7; possible D gene TRBD1, 6 bases. CDR1 MDHEN and CDR2 SYDVKM come from the germline V gene. The CDR3 extends over 13 amino acids. Trimming took off 10 bases at V and 2 bases at J, with 15 bases between the two ends. The CDR3 DNA follows: TGTGCCACCAGAGTGCAGGGGACCTACGAGCAGTACTTC. Protein sequence: CATRVQGTYEQYF. Full variable domain (outside the CDR3, taken from reference TRBV28 and TRBJ2-7): DVKVTQSSRYLVKRTGEKVFLECVQDMDHENMFWYRQDPGLGLRLIYFSYDVKMKEKGDIPEGYSVSREKKERFSLILESASTNQTSMYLCATRVQGTYEQYFGPGTRLTVT.

The V and J genes are TRBV6-1 and TRBJ2-7, with TRBD1 matching 11 bases. V shed 6 bases, J shed 3 bases, and the junction held 7 bases outside the gene matches. The germline V gene encodes CDR1 MNHNS and CDR2 SASEGT. CDR3 length equals 15 residues. The CDR3 loop is CASRFRDRGDYEQYF. Here the CDR3 DNA reads TGTGCCAGCAGGTTCCGGGACAGGGGGGACTACGAGCAGTACTTC.

The J gene is TRBJ1-2, the V gene TRBV24-1; possible D gene TRBD1, 6 bases. The CDR3 is 15 amino acids. Trimming took off 4 bases at V and 4 bases at J, with 15 bases between the two ends. In germline, CDR1 is KGHDR, CDR2 SFDVKD. CDR3 DNA: TGTGCCACCAGTGAACCTTCCACAGGGATCTATGGCTACACCTTC. Protein sequence: CATSEPSTGIYGYTF.

A few counts support this clonotype. The gene calls are TRBV10-3 and TRBJ2-1, with a possible D match to TRBD1 (6 bases). The CDR3 spans 17 residues. V was shortened by 5 bases and J by 7 bases, with 24 bases between the two germline ends. Germline V gives CDR1 ENHRY, CDR2 SYGVKD. This CDR3 is CAISSAEGGPGRNEQFF. The CDR3 DNA sequence: TGTGCCATCAGTTCGGCCGAAGGGGGACCGGGAAGGAATGAGCAGTTCTTC.

This clonotype was picked up a small number of times. The rearrangement joins TRBV4-1 to TRBJ1-2; unclear D gene. This CDR3 has 14 amino acids. Trimming took 4 bases from V and 8 from J, leaving 17 bases between them. Germline V gene sequence: CDR1 MGHRA, CDR2 YSYEKL. The DNA for the CDR3 is TGCGCCAGCAGCCGGGATCGGATCGGCGGAGGCTACACCTTC. It is translated as CASSRDRIGGGYTF.

This clonotype was recorded a few times. The V and J genes are TRBV5-5 and TRBJ2-2, with 9 bases that match TRBD1. The germline V gene encodes CDR1 SGHKS and CDR2 YYEKEE (reference sequence). The trim removed 3 bases at V and 5 bases at J, leaving 8 bases unmatched. This CDR3 is 16 amino acids long. DNA for the CDR3: TGTGCCAGCAGCTCTTCGAGGGACAGGGTGACCGGGGAGCTGTTTTTT. Its translation is CASSSSRDRVTGELFF.

This clonotype was recorded a few times. This sequence joins TRBV12-3 or TRBV12-4 and TRBJ2-4; D possibly matches TRBD1 or TRBD2 (5 bases each). Trimming took off 5 bases at V and 8 bases at J, with 10 bases between the two ends. The CDR3 sequence is 12 residues long. CDR3 protein: CASSQQGHIQYF. CDR3 DNA sequence: TGTGCCAGCAGTCAGCAGGGACACATTCAGTACTTC.

The chain has TRBV28 and TRBJ1-2, with 7 bases fitting TRBD1. Trimming at V came to 3 bases and at J to 7 bases, leaving 2 bases not matched to a gene. The CDR3 is 12 amino acids. Germline V lookup: CDR1 MDHEN, CDR2 SYDVKM. The CDR3 DNA reads TGTGCCAGCAGTTTGACAGGGTCTGGCTACACCTTC. Protein: CASSLTGSGYTF.

The J gene is TRBJ2-7, the V gene TRBV20-1; D perhaps matches TRBD1 (6 bases). The CDR3 spans 12 residues. Germline CDR1 DFQATT, CDR2 SNEGSKA (reference sequence). Trimming stripped 4 bases from V and 1 base from J, with 8 bases between. DNA for the CDR3: TGCAGTGCTATGGACAGTTCCTACGAGCAGTACTTC. This encodes CSAMDSSYEQYF.

The chain employs TRBV14 and TRBJ2-2; D unclear. The CDR3 runs to 17 residues. Trimming cost V 2 bases and J 3 bases, with 16 bases left between them. Germline V CDR1 and CDR2: SGHDN, FVKESK. The CDR3 DNA sequence: TGTGCCAGCAGCCAAAGGTTACTTTGGAGTGACACCGGGGAGCTGTTTTTT. Translated, it gives CASSQRLLWSDTGELFF. Looking up the rest from reference TRBV14 and TRBJ2-2 gives the full variable domain: EAGVTQFPSHSVIEKGQTVTLRCDPISGHDNLYWYRRVMGKEIKFLLHFVKESKQDESGMPNNRFLAERTGGTYSTLKVQPAELEDSGVYFCASSQRLLWSDTGELFFGEGSRLTVL.

This clonotype was observed a few times. This sequence joins TRBV2 and TRBJ2-7, with 8 bases aligning to TRBD1. The CDR3 has 14 residues. The J segment lost 5 bases and the V segment lost 2 bases, leaving 5 bases of the junction unmatched. The germline CDR1 and CDR2 sequences are SNHLY and FYNNEI. The CDR3 loop is CASSERTGINEQYF. The CDR3 nucleotides are TGTGCCAGCAGTGAAAGGACAGGGATCAACGAGCAGTACTTC. Using reference TRBV2 and TRBJ2-7 for the parts outside the CDR3, the full variable domain is EPEVTQTPSHQVTQMGQEVILRCVPISNHLYFYWYRQILGQKVEFLVSFYNNEISEKSEIFDDQFSVERPDGSNFTLKIRSTKLEDSAMYFCASSERTGINEQYFGPGTRLTVT.

This clonotype was found a few times. This rearrangement joins TRBV12-3 or TRBV12-4 to TRBJ1-1; D is perhaps TRBD1 (5 bases). The V end was cut by 2 bases, the J end by 5 bases, with 15 bases between. The CDR3 has 15 residues. The CDR3 reads CASSLRWNDRTEAFF. The CDR3 DNA sequence: TGTGCCAGCAGTTTACGCTGGAACGACAGAACTGAAGCTTTCTTT.